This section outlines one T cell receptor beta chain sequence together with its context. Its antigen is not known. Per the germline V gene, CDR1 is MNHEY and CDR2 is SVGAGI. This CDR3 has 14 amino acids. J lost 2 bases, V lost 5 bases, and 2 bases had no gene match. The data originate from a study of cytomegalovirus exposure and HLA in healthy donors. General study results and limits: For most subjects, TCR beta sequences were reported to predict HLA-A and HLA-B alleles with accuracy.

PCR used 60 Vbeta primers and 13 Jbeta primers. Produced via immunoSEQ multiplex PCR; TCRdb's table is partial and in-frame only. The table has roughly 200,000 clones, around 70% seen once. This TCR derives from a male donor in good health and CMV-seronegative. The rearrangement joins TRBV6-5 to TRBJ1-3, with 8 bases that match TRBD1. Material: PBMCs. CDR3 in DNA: TGTGCCAGCAGTGACAGGGGCCCTGGAAACACCATATATTTT. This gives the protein CASSDRGPGNTIYF.